This T cell receptor beta chain is drawn from a study of T cell repertoires in cytomegalovirus infection. TCRdb called the reads again in MiXCR, with one record for every CDR3 protein. The table shows 300,000 or so distinct CDR3 sequences, with about 8.8% occurring only once. The CDR3 sequence is 14 residues long. Trimming took off 1 base at V and 0 bases at J, with 6 bases between the two ends. In germline, CDR1 is SEHNR, CDR2 FQNEAQ (reference sequence). The sample holds many counts of this clonotype. The gene calls are TRBV7-9 and TRBJ1-1; D may be TRBD1 (6 bases). Sequencing input: PBMCs. This TCR was sampled from a human donor in good health (CMV status not recorded). Some clones in this sample may be carry-over from other donors' samples. The CDR3 here is CASSLGGLNTEAFF. Here the CDR3 DNA reads TGTGCCAGCAGCTTAGGGGGGCTGAACACTGAAGCTTTCTTT.